Sequencing of this T cell receptor beta chain was carried out in a study of blood T cells in healthy people across ages (dated by TCRdb to the mid-2010s). For context, the study as a whole: Template switching captured roughly one uniquely barcoded TCR beta cDNA molecule per two T cells in model experiments. Two additional independent replicas of 1 million unique cDNA reads from the same blood draw were analyzed for two donors (one aged 18 to 30 and one aged 80 or older). To avoid experimental bias, donors of different ages were distributed randomly across sequencing lanes. The study measured age-related changes in TCR beta repertoire diversity using deep sequencing normalized with unique cDNA molecular identifiers. Donors were grouped into four age groups: young (average 16 years), middle-aged (under 40), aged (62) and long-lived (approximately 81). The research as a whole found: The long-lived group showed more naive CD4+ T cells, fewer expanded clones and increased TCR diversity than the aged group, suggesting age selection. Because donor CMV infection status was unknown, age-related changes in expanded clonotypes were potentially confounded. Because profiling used bulk unsorted PBMCs, naive and antigen-experienced compartments could not be compared conclusively. Estimates of total diversity from one million sequenced T cells were regarded as lower bounds and underestimates. As age increased, observed TCR beta diversity per million T cells dropped in a roughly linear way, and a significant reduction was already evident by age 40. There was a strong correlation between observed TCR beta diversity and the percentage of naive T cells measured by flow cytometry.

Systemically healthy Caucasian individuals from Russia, over 30 in total and aged about 6 to 90 years, were included as donors. Each donor gave about 9.8 milliliters of peripheral blood, drawn into EDTA-treated Vacutainer tubes. Ficoll-Paque density-gradient centrifugation was used to isolate PBMCs, with at least 7 million obtained per sample. Trizol reagent was used to extract total RNA from PBMCs, with at least 6 micrograms per sample. For every donor, an aliquot of PBMCs went through flow cytometry to measure the percentages of naive CD45RAhigh/CD27high T cells. Regarding this clonotype: Its antigen is currently not known. This CDR3 fails to terminate in the conserved phenylalanine or tryptophan, so it likely reflects a read error.

The method behind the library was 5' RACE. The instrument was an Illumina HiSeq 2500. A second PCR of roughly 6 to 11 cycles was run with a J-beta primer mix and a sample-barcoded 5' primer. A unique molecular identifier was introduced onto each TCR beta cDNA molecule by a template-switch 5' adaptor carrying 12 random nucleotides. At least 3 million CDR3-containing paired-end reads were obtained from each sample. First-strand cDNA synthesis was performed from all RNA using the Mint cDNA synthesis kit, with priming by a TRBC-specific oligonucleotide. All cDNA was treated with uracil-DNA glycosylase and then went through a first 18-cycle PCR with the universal primers M1SS and BC2_uni_R. The authors processed their data as follows. Each sample was normalized by randomly selecting 1 million high-quality reads, each carrying a distinct molecular identifier. Reads sharing molecular identifiers were discarded rather than binned into consensus sequences. MiTCR, run with a Q25 quality threshold and the strictest error-elimination algorithm, handled CDR3 identification, clonotype clustering and error correction. A nonparametric unseen species model with Euler transformation was used to estimate lower-bound total TCR beta diversity. TCRdb redid the processing of the public reads, applying fastp at Q25 and MiXCR, and retained in-frame beta chains. When rows share a CDR3 protein, they turn into one entry using the most common DNA and genes. Clone size and V and J calls follow TCRdb, not the original study. This sample lists nearly 1 million distinct CDR3 sequences; just over 50% were detected once. The top ten hold over 20% of the sample.

Sequences SQVTM (CDR1) and ANQGSEA (CDR2) are obtained from the germline V gene. Clipping removes 7 bases from V and 2 bases from J, with 11 as the unmatched junction base count. The CDR3 length is 16 residues, termini included. The kept DNA is CDR3 alone, 48 bases in frame from the first base. The receptor comes from a woman aged 55-69 years in good health. The V and J segments used are TRBV29-1 and TRBJ2-1, with 10 junctional bases fitting TRBD1. Sequenced input: blood. The DNA is TGCAGCGCTGGGGGCGGGACAGGGGTTCCCTACAATGAGCAGTTCCTC. This sequence encodes CSAGGGTGVPYNEQFL.